The source of this T cell receptor beta chain is a study of blood T cell repertoires in COVID-19. On the study more broadly: The analysed material was cDNA or gDNA that came from T cells, B-cell-depleted T cells, or PBMCs.

Sequencing was performed with immunoSEQ multiplex PCR; in TCRdb, only in-frame clones are kept and a portion is missing. The table includes roughly 200,000 clones, 88% detected once. There are a few counts of this clone. The V and J ends lost 4 bases and 0 bases respectively, with 17 bases between them. Germline-derived CDR1 and CDR2 are SGHKS and YYEKEE (reference sequence). The CDR3 is 17 residues long. The genes are TRBV5-5 and TRBJ1-5; perhaps TRBD1 as D (6 bases). Sample: peripheral blood. This clonotype was sampled from a man younger than 35 with active or convalescent COVID-19. In nucleotides, the CDR3 is TGTGCCAGCAGCCATTTGCCAGGGGCCAATAGCAATCAGCCCCAGCATTTT. Encoded protein: CASSHLPGANSNQPQHF. The full variable domain, in which reference TRBV5-5 and TRBJ1-5 provide the parts outside the CDR3, is DAGVTQSPTHLIKTRGQQVTLRCSPISGHKSVSWYQQVLGQGPQFIFQYYEKEERGRGNFPDRFSARQFPNYSSELNVNALLLGDSALYLCASSHLPGANSNQPQHFGDGTRLSIL.